This T cell receptor (beta chain) was observed in a study of shared clonotypes between healthy human individuals. Sequencing used immunoSEQ multiplex PCR; TCRdb keeps in-frame clones, though not all of them. The sample contains 650,000 to 750,000 clones, 55% to 75% of which appear only once. Notes on this clone: This sample also contains other DNA sequences that code for the same CDR3.

CDR3 length: 15 amino acids. Looked up from germline, CDR1 is SGHTA and CDR2 is FQGNSA. Trimming took off 1 base at V and 0 bases at J, with 8 bases between the two ends. The rearrangement joins TRBV7-2 to TRBJ2-3; no clear D. The clonotype was recovered from a woman aged 25-40 years in good health. The sample was memory CD4+ T cells sorted from blood. The subset here: CD45RA-negative fraction. CDR3 sequence: CASSLGLISTDTQYF. CDR3 nucleotides: TGTGCCAGCAGCTTAGGGCTGATAAGCACAGATACGCAGTATTTT.